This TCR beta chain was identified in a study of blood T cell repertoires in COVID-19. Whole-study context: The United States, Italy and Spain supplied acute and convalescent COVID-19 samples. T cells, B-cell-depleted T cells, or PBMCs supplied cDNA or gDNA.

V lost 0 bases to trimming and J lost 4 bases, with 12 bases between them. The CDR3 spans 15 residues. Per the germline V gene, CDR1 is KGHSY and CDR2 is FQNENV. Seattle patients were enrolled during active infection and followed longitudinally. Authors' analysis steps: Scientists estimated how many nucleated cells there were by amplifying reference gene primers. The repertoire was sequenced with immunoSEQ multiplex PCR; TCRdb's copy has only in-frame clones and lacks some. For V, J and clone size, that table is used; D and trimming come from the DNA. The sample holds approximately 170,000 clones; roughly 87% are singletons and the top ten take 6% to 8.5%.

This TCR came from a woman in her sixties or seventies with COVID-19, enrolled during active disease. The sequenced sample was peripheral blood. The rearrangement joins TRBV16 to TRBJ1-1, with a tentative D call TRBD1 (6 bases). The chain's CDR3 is CASSQSRRGGTEAFF. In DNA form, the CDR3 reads TGTGCCAGCAGCCAATCACGCAGGGGTGGCACTGAAGCTTTCTTT.